These T cell receptor beta chains were read from a single sample in a study of blood T cell repertoires in COVID-19. TCRdb's table, derived via immunoSEQ multiplex PCR, lists solely in-frame clones and lacks some. The table records 210,000 or so clones, approximately 80% of them present only once. Sequenced material: PBMCs or T cells enriched from blood (not recorded which). The receptors derive from a man aged 25-45 years with acute COVID-19. Both conserved end residues are part of each CDR3. D genes are given only for firm matches. Only part of the rows carry a size: once, few, many, or a class if the clone is expanded.

j_call v_call d_call clone_size cdr3_aa cdr3_nt
TRBJ1-2 TRBV5-6 TRBD1 - CASSLAGQDYGYTF TGTGCCAGCAGCTTGGCGGGACAGGACTATGGCTACACCTTC
TRBJ1-3 TRBV11-2 - once CASSLGTLGNTIYF TGTGCCAGCAGCTTAGGCACCCTAGGAAACACCATATATTTT
TRBJ1-4 TRBV3-1/TRBV3-2 TRBD1 few CASSLTTGELFF TGTGCCAGCAGCCTAACGACAGGGGAACTGTTTTTT
TRBJ1-1 TRBV9 TRBD1 - CASSQGVMNTEAFF TGTGCCAGCAGTCAGGGGGTCATGAACACTGAAGCTTTCTTT
TRBJ2-5 TRBV15 - - CATSRDKLAETQYF TGTGCCACCAGCAGAGATAAACTAGCTGAGACCCAGTACTTC
TRBJ1-3 TRBV5-1 TRBD1 - CASSHGQGKGNTIYF TGCGCCAGCAGCCACGGACAGGGGAAAGGAAACACCATATATTTT
TRBJ2-1 TRBV2 TRBD2 - CASSKGGTSGYNEQFF TGTGCCAGCAGTAAGGGGGGGACTAGCGGCTACAATGAGCAGTTCTTC
TRBJ2-3 TRBV9 TRBD2 - CASSISGLAPHTQYF TGTGCCAGCAGCATATCCGGACTAGCACCTCATACGCAGTATTTT
TRBJ1-3 TRBV9 - - CASSAGQSSGNTIYF TGTGCCAGCAGCGCTGGACAGAGCTCTGGAAACACCATATATTTT
TRBJ1-5 TRBV27 - few CASSPGDISNQPQHF TGTGCCAGCAGTCCCGGCGACATTAGCAATCAGCCCCAGCATTTT
TRBJ2-3 TRBV10-1 - - CASSAQSTDTQYF TGCGCCAGCAGTGCACAGAGCACAGATACGCAGTATTTT
TRBJ1-1 TRBV5-1 - once CASRLGPAGTNTEAFF TGCGCCAGCAGACTTGGTCCCGCAGGAACGAACACTGAAGCTTTCTTT
TRBJ2-5 TRBV7-9 TRBD2 - CASSFRLAGLEETQYF TGTGCCAGCAGCTTCCGACTAGCCGGGTTAGAAGAGACCCAGTACTTC
TRBJ1-2 TRBV2 - once CASSVTSQGYTF TGTGCCAGCAGTGTTACAAGTCAAGGCTACACCTTC
TRBJ2-1 TRBV6-4 TRBD2 - CASSDSVAGGSNEQFF TGTGCCAGCAGTGACTCGGTAGCGGGGGGTTCAAATGAGCAGTTCTTC
TRBJ2-2 TRBV7-2 - - CASSREFRNGELFF TGTGCCAGCAGCCGGGAGTTTAGGAACGGGGAGCTGTTTTTT
TRBJ2-3 TRBV7-9 - - CASSLGGLDTQYF TGTGCCAGCAGCTTAGGGGGGCTGGATACGCAGTATTTT
TRBJ2-1 TRBV6-1 - - CASSDNRDEQFF TGTGCCAGCAGTGACAACAGGGATGAGCAGTTCTTC
TRBJ1-1 TRBV5-1 - - CASSSGNTEAFF TGCGCCAGCAGCTCAGGGAACACTGAAGCTTTCTTT
TRBJ1-1 TRBV28 - once CASHDRLTEAFF TGTGCCAGCCATGACAGGTTGACTGAAGCTTTCTTT
TRBJ2-7 TRBV28 TRBD1 - CASSFGTGYYEQYF TGTGCCAGCAGTTTCGGGACAGGGTACTACGAGCAGTACTTC
TRBJ1-1 TRBV3-1/TRBV3-2 - - CASSLGGGHTEAFF TGTGCCAGCAGCCTCGGGGGAGGCCACACTGAAGCTTTCTTT
TRBJ1-2 TRBV11-2 TRBD1 - CASSLGTGNYGYTF TGTGCCAGCAGCTTGGGGACAGGGAACTATGGCTACACCTTC
TRBJ1-5 TRBV27 - - CASSFYINQPQHF TGTGCCAGCAGTTTCTATATCAATCAGCCCCAGCATTTT
TRBJ1-2 TRBV19 - - CASSDQGVNYGYTF TGTGCCAGTAGCGACCAGGGCGTTAACTATGGCTACACCTTC
TRBJ2-7 TRBV30 TRBD1 few CAWSDRDSSYEQYF TGTGCCTGGAGTGATCGGGACAGCTCCTACGAGCAGTACTTC
TRBJ2-1 TRBV3-1/TRBV3-2 - - CASSQDSGGWGNEQFF TGTGCCAGCAGCCAAGATTCGGGGGGCTGGGGCAATGAGCAGTTCTTC
TRBJ2-3 TRBV7-2 TRBD1 - CASSRSRGSTDTQYF TGTGCCAGCAGCCGGTCCAGGGGGAGCACAGATACGCAGTATTTT
TRBJ2-5 TRBV3-1/TRBV3-2 - - CASSFSLLETQYF TGTGCCAGCAGCTTCTCCCTCCTGGAGACCCAGTACTTC
TRBJ1-1 TRBV7-9 - - CASSLASGEGTEAFF TGTGCCAGCAGCTTAGCATCAGGGGAAGGCACTGAAGCTTTCTTT
TRBJ2-6 TRBV2 TRBD1 - CASSPGGSGANVLTF TGTGCCAGCAGTCCAGGGGGCTCTGGGGCCAACGTCCTGACTTTC
TRBJ2-3 TRBV18 TRBD2 once CASSPLGTSGVGIVF TGTGCCAGCTCACCACTCGGAACTAGCGGGGTTGGTATCGTCTTT
TRBJ1-6 TRBV7-3 - - CASSSDSYNSPLHF TGTGCCAGCAGCTCCGACAGCTATAATTCACCCCTCCACTTT
TRBJ2-3 TRBV5-4 - - CASSLGHREDTQYF TGTGCCAGCAGCTTGGGCCACAGGGAGGATACGCAGTATTTT
TRBJ1-2 TRBV27 - - CASSFVGGSDNGYTF TGTGCCAGCAGTTTTGTCGGCGGCTCGGACAACGGCTACACCTTC
TRBJ1-2 TRBV19 TRBD1 - CARYDRVIEGYTF TGTGCCAGATATGACAGGGTCATCGAAGGCTACACCTTC
TRBJ1-2 TRBV6-5 TRBD1 - CASSPPAGGGYTF TGTGCCAGCAGCCCCCCGGCAGGGGGTGGCTACACCTTC
TRBJ1-3 TRBV2 TRBD1 - CASSEQGAGNTIYF TGTGCCAGCAGTGAACAGGGGGCCGGAAACACCATATATTTT
TRBJ2-3 TRBV5-5 TRBD2 - CASSPLAVGTDTQYF TGTGCCAGCAGCCCACTAGCGGTAGGCACAGATACGCAGTATTTT
TRBJ1-2 TRBV6-5 - - CASIPRPGSDGYTF TGTGCCAGCATCCCCAGGCCGGGGTCAGATGGCTACACCTTC
TRBJ1-1 TRBV10-1 TRBD1 - CAITGGEHRRPNTEAFF TGCGCCATTACAGGGGGCGAACATCGGCGCCCTAACACTGAAGCTTTCTTT
TRBJ1-2 TRBV19 - - CASSIVGTQANYGYTF TGTGCCAGTAGTATAGTTGGGACACAAGCTAACTATGGCTACACCTTC
TRBJ1-2 TRBV9 - few CASAGGGYTF TGTGCCAGCGCCGGAGGGGGCTACACCTTC